In this sample, the clone carrying this TCR beta chain turned up many times. In germline, CDR1 is SGHDT, CDR2 YYEEEE. The V end lost 4 bases, the J end lost 6 bases, and 17 bases lay between the germline ends. This CDR3 comprises 15 residues. This entry is derived from a study of identical twins. TCRdb passed the 5' RACE reads through MiXCR, listing each CDR3 protein once. The sample has just under 650,000 distinct CDR3 sequences; under 8.5% are singletons. The sample was also reused in another study, on yellow fever vaccine responses in identical twins.

The TCR comes from a woman between 18 and 29 years old in good health. Sequencing was carried out using PBMCs. V usage is TRBV5-6 and J usage is TRBJ2-4; a possible D gene is TRBD1 (6 bases). In nucleotides, the CDR3 is TGTGCCAGCAGCCAGGCTTCGACAGGCGGAAACATTCAGTACTTC. It encodes CASSQASTGGNIQYF.